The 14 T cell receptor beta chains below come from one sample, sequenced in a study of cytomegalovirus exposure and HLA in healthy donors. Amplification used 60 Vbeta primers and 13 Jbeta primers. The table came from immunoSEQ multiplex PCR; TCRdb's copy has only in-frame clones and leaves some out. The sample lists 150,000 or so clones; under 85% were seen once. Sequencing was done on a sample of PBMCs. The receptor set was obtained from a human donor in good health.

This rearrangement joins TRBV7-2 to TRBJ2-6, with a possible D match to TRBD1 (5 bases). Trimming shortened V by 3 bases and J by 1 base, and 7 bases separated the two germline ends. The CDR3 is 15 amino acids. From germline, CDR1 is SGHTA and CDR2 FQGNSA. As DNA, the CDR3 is TGTGCCAGCAGCTTCGACAGATCTGGGGCCAACGTCCTGACTTTC. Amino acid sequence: CASSFDRSGANVLTF. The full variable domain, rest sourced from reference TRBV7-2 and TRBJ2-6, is GAGVSQSPSNKVTEKGKDVELRCDPISGHTALYWYRQSLGQGLEFLIYFQGNSAPDKSGLPSDRFSAERTGGSVSTLTIQRTQQEDSAVYLCASSFDRSGANVLTFGAGSRLTVL.

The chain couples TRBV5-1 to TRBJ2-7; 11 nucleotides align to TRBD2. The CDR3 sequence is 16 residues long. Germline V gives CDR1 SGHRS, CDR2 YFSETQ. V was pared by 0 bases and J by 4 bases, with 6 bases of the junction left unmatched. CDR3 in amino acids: CASSLGGSGGAYEQYF. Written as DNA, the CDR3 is TGCGCCAGCAGCTTGGGGGGTAGCGGGGGGGCTTACGAGCAGTACTTC.

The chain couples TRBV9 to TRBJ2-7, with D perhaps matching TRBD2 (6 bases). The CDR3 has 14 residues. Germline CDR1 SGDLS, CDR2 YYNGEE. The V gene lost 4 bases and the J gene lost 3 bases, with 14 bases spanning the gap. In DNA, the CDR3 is TGTGCCAGCAGCCCCCGAGCGGGCAGCTACGAGCAGTACTTC. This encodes CASSPRAGSYEQYF.

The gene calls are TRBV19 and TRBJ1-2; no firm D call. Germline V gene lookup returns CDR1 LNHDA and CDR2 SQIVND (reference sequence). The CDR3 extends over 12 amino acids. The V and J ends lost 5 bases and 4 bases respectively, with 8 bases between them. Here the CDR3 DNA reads TGTGCCAGTAGTCAGGACTTCTATGGCTACACCTTC. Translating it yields CASSQDFYGYTF.

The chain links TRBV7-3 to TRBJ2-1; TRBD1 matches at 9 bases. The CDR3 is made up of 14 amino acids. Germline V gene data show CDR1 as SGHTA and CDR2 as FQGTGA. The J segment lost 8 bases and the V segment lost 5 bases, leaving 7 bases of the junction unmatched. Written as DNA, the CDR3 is TGTGCCAGCAGCCCCGGGACAGGGTTCCATGAGCAGTTCTTC. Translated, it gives CASSPGTGFHEQFF.

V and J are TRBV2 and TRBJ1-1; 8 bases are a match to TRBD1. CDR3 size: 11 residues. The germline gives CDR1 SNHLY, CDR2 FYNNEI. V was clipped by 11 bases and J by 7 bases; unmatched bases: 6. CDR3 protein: CASTGDCEAFF. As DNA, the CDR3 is TGTGCCTCGACAGGGGATTGTGAAGCTTTCTTT.

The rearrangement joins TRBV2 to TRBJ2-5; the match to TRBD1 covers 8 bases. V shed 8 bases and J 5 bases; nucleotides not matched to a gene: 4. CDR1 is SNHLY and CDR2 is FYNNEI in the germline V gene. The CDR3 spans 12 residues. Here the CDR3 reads CASRTGRETQYF. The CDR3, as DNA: TGTGCCAGCCGGACAGGGCGGGAGACCCAGTACTTC.

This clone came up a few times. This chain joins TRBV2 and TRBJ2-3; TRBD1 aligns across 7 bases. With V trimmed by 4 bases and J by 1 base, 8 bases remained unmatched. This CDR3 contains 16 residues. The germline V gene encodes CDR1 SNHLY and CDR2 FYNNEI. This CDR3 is CASSAPGQWGTDTQYF. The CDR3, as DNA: TGTGCCAGCAGTGCGCCGGGACAGTGGGGCACAGATACGCAGTATTTT.

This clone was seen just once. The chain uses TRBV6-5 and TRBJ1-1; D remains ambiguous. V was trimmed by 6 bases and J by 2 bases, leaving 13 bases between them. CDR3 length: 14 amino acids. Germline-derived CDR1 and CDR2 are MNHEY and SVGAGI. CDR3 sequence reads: CASSGSEANTEAFF. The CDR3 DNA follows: TGTGCCAGCAGCGGGTCGGAAGCTAACACTGAAGCTTTCTTT.

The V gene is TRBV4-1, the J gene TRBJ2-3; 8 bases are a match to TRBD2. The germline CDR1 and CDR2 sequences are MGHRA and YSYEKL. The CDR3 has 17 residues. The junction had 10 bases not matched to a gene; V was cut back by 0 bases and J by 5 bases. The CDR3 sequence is CASSQDQRGGPVDTQYF. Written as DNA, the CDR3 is TGCGCCAGCAGCCAAGATCAACGGGGGGGTCCGGTAGATACGCAGTATTTT.

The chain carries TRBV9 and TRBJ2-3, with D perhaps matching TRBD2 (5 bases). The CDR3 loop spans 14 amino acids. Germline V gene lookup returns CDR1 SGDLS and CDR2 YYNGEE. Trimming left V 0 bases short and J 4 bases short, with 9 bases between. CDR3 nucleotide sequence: TGTGCCAGCAGCGTAGTGGCGAGGGCAGATACGCAGTATTTT. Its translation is CASSVVARADTQYF.

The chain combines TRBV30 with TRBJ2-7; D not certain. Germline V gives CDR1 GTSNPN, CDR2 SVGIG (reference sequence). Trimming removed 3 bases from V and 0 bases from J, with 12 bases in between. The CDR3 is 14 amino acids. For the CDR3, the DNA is TGTGCCTGGAGCGTTCCGGCGGTCTCCTACGAGCAGTACTTC. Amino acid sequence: CAWSVPAVSYEQYF.

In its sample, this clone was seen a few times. DNA for the CDR3: TGCGCCAGCAGCTTGGGAGGGTTTGGAGAAAAACTGTTTTTT. Translation gives CASSLGGFGEKLFF. This sequence joins TRBV5-1 and TRBJ1-4; D is uncertain. CDR1 and CDR2 from the germline V gene are SGHRS and YFSETQ. V shed 0 bases and J shed 8 bases, with 11 bases lying between them. CDR3 size: 14 residues.

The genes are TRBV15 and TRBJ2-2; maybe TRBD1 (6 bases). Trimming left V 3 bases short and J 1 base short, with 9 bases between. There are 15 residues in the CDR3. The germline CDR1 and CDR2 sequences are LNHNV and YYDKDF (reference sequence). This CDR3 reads CATSRSQGNTGELFF. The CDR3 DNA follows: TGTGCCACCAGCAGGTCACAGGGGAACACCGGGGAGCTGTTTTTT.